The 25 T cell receptor beta chains in this list originate from one sample, sequenced in a study of post-analysis software for immune sequencing data. General study findings and limits: Patients carried five TRBV segments more frequently than controls did, and TRBV5-6, TRBV5-1 and TRBV20-1 were among them.

Libraries were made from TCR beta cDNA, and they carried unique molecular identifiers. Each CDR3 protein is one row after TCRdb ran MiXCR on the PCR reads. Seen here are around 400,000 distinct CDR3 sequences, approximately 39% observed once, and the top ten hold under 9%. These receptors have no identified antigens. Sequenced input: blood. Source of these receptors: a girl aged 2 to 10 with multiple sclerosis.

The V call is TRBV28, the J call TRBJ2-1; TRBD2 agrees at 9 bases. V shed 3 bases, J shed 9 bases, and the junction held 3 bases outside the gene matches. Germline V gene data show CDR1 as MDHEN and CDR2 as SYDVKM. The CDR3 is 13 amino acids. The chain's CDR3 is CASSFQLAGEQFF. As DNA, the CDR3 is TGTGCCAGCAGTTTCCAACTAGCGGGTGAGCAGTTCTTC.

The chain is built from TRBV7-2 and TRBJ2-2; D is possibly TRBD1 (6 bases). V lost 3 bases to trimming and J lost 0 bases, with 8 bases between them. The CDR3 has 15 amino acids. Germline V gene lookup returns CDR1 SGHTA and CDR2 FQGNSA. The CDR3 is CASSFGGTNTGELFF. The CDR3 DNA sequence: TGTGCCAGCAGCTTTGGGGGCACGAACACCGGGGAGCTGTTTTTT.

This clonotype has only a few counts. The chain is built from TRBV25-1 and TRBJ2-5; unclear D gene. The CDR3 totals 14 residues. Trimming cost V 5 bases and J 1 base, with 11 bases left between them. Germline V lookup: CDR1 MGHDK, CDR2 SYGVNS. CDR3 coding DNA: TGTGCCAGCAGTTACGAGGATTTCCAAGAGACCCAGTACTTC. This sequence encodes CASSYEDFQETQYF.

This sequence joins TRBV19 and TRBJ1-5; D is possibly TRBD1 (5 bases). Germline-derived CDR1 and CDR2 are LNHDA and SQIVND (reference sequence). Deletions cut 7 bases from V and 0 bases from J, with 10 bases between. There are 14 residues in the CDR3. The CDR3 region is CASTDRFSNQPQHF. CDR3 nucleotides: TGTGCCAGTACAGACAGATTTAGCAATCAGCCCCAGCATTTT.

The genes are TRBV18 and TRBJ1-1; D is possibly TRBD1 (5 bases). The CDR3 is 18 amino acids. Germline V gene data show CDR1 as KGHSH and CDR2 as LQKENI. The V and J ends lost 0 bases and 1 base respectively, with 18 bases between them. In DNA, the CDR3 is TGTGCCAGCTCACCACCGACCGGACAAACGGCCGCGAACACTGAAGCTTTCTTT. Translating gives CASSPPTGQTAANTEAFF.

This clonotype was picked up a small number of times. This chain uses TRBV4-1 with TRBJ1-6; tentative D call: TRBD1 (5 bases). From germline, CDR1 is MGHRA and CDR2 YSYEKL. The CDR3 runs 16 residues. V shed 1 base and J shed 6 bases, with 13 bases lying between them. The CDR3 sequence is CASSQGTPRSNSPLHF. The CDR3 coding sequence is TGCGCCAGCAGCCAAGGGACACCCAGGAGTAATTCACCCCTCCACTTT.

The CDR3 loop is CASSSPGTGPSPLHF. The CDR3 nucleotides are TGTGCCAGCAGTTCCCCCGGGACAGGGCCTTCACCCCTCCACTTT. This sequence joins TRBV28 and TRBJ1-6; the match to TRBD1 covers 9 bases. The germline CDR1 and CDR2 sequences are MDHEN and SYDVKM. CDR3 length: 15 amino acids. With 4 bases clipped from V and 9 bases from J, the junction kept 7 bases outside the gene matches.

This rearrangement joins TRBV20-1 to TRBJ2-7; 10 nucleotides align to TRBD2. Gene TRBJ2-5 matches the end of the DNA better, so the J call may be wrong. This CDR3 is 15 amino acids long. Germline-derived CDR1 and CDR2 are DFQATT and SNEGSKA (reference sequence). As DNA, the CDR3 is TGCAGTGCTCAATCGGGGACTAGCGTGAGGGAGACCCAGTACTTC. This encodes CSAQSGTSVRETQYF.

The table lists this clonotype with a few counts. The CDR3 DNA reads TGCGCCAGCAGTGATAATCGGGATCAGCCCCAGCATTTT. Its translation is CASSDNRDQPQHF. This chain joins TRBV10-2 and TRBJ1-5; unclear D gene. Trimming pared 3 bases from V and 5 bases from J, leaving 8 bases between. CDR1 is WSHSY and CDR2 is SAAADI in the germline V gene. This CDR3 region has 13 residues.

The J gene is TRBJ2-7, the V gene TRBV18; D is unclear. The CDR3 sequence is 14 residues long. Germline V gene lookup returns CDR1 KGHSH and CDR2 LQKENI. Trimming removed 3 bases from V and 4 bases from J, with 13 bases in between. The CDR3 nucleotides are TGTGCCAGCTCACCGGGAATTACCGGGTACGAGCAGTACTTC. Translation gives CASSPGITGYEQYF.

The chain recombines TRBV7-9 with TRBJ2-3, with unresolved D. CDR3 length: 13 residues. Trimming took 8 bases from V and 0 from J, leaving 9 bases between them. Germline V CDR1 and CDR2: SEHNR, FQNEAQ (reference sequence). DNA of the CDR3: TGTGCCAGCCATGGAAGAAGCACAGATACGCAGTATTTT. It specifies CASHGRSTDTQYF.

The rearrangement joins TRBV9 to TRBJ1-2; no definite D call. The V gene's germline CDR1 is SGDLS and CDR2 YYNGEE. CDR3 length equals 15 residues. V shed 1 base and J shed 0 bases, with 10 bases lying between them. The CDR3 DNA reads as TGTGCCAGCAGCGTAATCTCAGACTCTAACTATGGCTACACCTTC. Translated: CASSVISDSNYGYTF.

V and J are TRBV7-3 and TRBJ2-3; TRBD2 aligns across 7 bases. The germline gives CDR1 SGHTA, CDR2 FQGTGA. CDR3 size: 15 residues. Losses at the gene ends were 3 bases for V and 4 bases for J; bases not matched to a gene: 7. In DNA form, the CDR3 reads TGTGCCAGCAGCTTCCCGGGGGGAGGATCAGATACGCAGTATTTT. Amino acid sequence: CASSFPGGGSDTQYF.

This rearrangement joins TRBV21-1 to TRBJ2-7. TRBV21-1 is deemed a pseudogene. CDR3 size: 14 residues. DNA of the CDR3: TGTGCCAGCAGCAAGGTGACGTTCTTGGACGAGCAGTACTTC. As protein: CASSKVTFLDEQYF.

The chain employs TRBV6-2 or TRBV6-3 and TRBJ1-2, with 7 bases identical to TRBD1. Losses at the gene ends were 2 bases for V and 4 bases for J; bases not matched to a gene: 7. Germline-derived CDR1 and CDR2 are MNHEY and SVGEGT. This CDR3 region has 15 residues. The CDR3 here is CASSYGTEITYGYTF. CDR3 coding DNA: TGTGCCAGCAGTTACGGGACAGAGATTACCTATGGCTACACCTTC.

This clonotype has only a few counts. The gene calls are TRBV6-2 or TRBV6-3 and TRBJ2-7, with 10 bases that match TRBD2. This CDR3 region has 16 residues. Trimming took 7 bases from V and 5 from J; bases not matched to a gene: 14. Per germline, CDR1 MNHEY and CDR2 SVGEGT. The CDR3 loop reads CASTIAGGAGPHEQYF. CDR3 bases: TGTGCCAGCACCATAGCGGGAGGAGCGGGCCCCCACGAGCAGTACTTC.

This chain joins TRBV27 and TRBJ2-7; TRBD1 matches 8 bases. CDR1 MNHEY and CDR2 SMNVEV come from the germline V gene (reference sequence). This CDR3 is 17 amino acids long. With 4 bases clipped from V and 0 bases from J, the junction kept 11 bases outside the gene matches. The CDR3 DNA reads TGTGCCAGCAGTTCGACTTCCTGGGACAGGCTCTCCTACGAGCAGTACTTC. Protein sequence: CASSSTSWDRLSYEQYF.

Only a few counts were recorded for this clonotype. The gene calls are TRBV12-3 or TRBV12-4 and TRBJ1-2, with 8 bases lining up with TRBD1. The CDR3 consists of 17 residues. The ends lost 5 bases at V and 4 bases at J; junction bases unmatched: 15. CDR3 sequence: CASSHRADRETRYGYTF. The CDR3 coding sequence is TGTGCCAGCAGTCACCGAGCGGACAGGGAAACTCGCTATGGCTACACCTTC.

This clonotype was recorded a few times. The chain has TRBV9 and TRBJ2-7; tentative D call: TRBD1 (6 bases). The CDR3 has 14 amino acids. Germline V CDR1 and CDR2: SGDLS, YYNGEE. V gave up 4 bases and J gave up 4 bases, with 15 bases separating them. The CDR3: CASSSSGTNYEQYF. The DNA of the CDR3 is TGTGCCAGCAGCTCCTCCGGGACAAATTACGAGCAGTACTTC.

This clonotype was seen a single time. The rearrangement links TRBV20-1 to TRBJ2-6; TRBD1 aligns across 9 bases. V dropped 5 bases and J dropped 0; count of bases not matched to a gene: 8. From germline, CDR1 is DFQATT and CDR2 SNEGSKA (reference sequence). The CDR3 contains 17 residues. CDR3 nucleotides: TGCAGTGCTTTACCGGGACAGGGCCTCTCTGGGGCCAACGTCCTGACTTTC. Amino acids: CSALPGQGLSGANVLTF.

The chain joins TRBV7-8 to TRBJ2-5, with D tentatively TRBD2 (6 bases). Matching the DNA end better, TRBJ2-4 makes the J call doubtful. The CDR3 runs to 16 residues. Germline V CDR1 and CDR2: SGHVS, FQNEAQ. CDR3 DNA: TGTGCCAGCAGCCCCTTGACTAGATTAGCCAAAAACATTCAGTACTTC. It encodes CASSPLTRLAKNIQYF.

This clonotype appeared a few times. The chain recombines TRBV7-9 with TRBJ1-2; D gene ambiguous. V was trimmed by 4 bases and J by 10 bases, leaving 13 bases between them. Germline V lookup: CDR1 SEHNR, CDR2 FQNEAQ (reference sequence). CDR3 length equals 12 residues. DNA of the CDR3: TGTGCCAGCAGCTCCTCCGCCCCCGACTACACCTTC. Protein product: CASSSSAPDYTF.

The chain recombines TRBV20-1 with TRBJ2-7; possibly TRBD2 for D (7 bases). Between the trimmed V and J ends, which lost 1 base and 0 bases, there was a span of 13 bases. Germline values: CDR1 DFQATT, CDR2 SNEGSKA (reference sequence). This CDR3 region has 15 residues. The CDR3 DNA reads as TGCAGTGCTAGAGGTGGCGGGGGCCTCTCCTACGAGCAGTACTTC. Its protein is CSARGGGGLSYEQYF.

This clonotype was observed a few times. The chain couples TRBV7-2 to TRBJ2-1; TRBD2 matches at 9 bases. The CDR3 loop spans 15 amino acids. V dropped 1 base and J dropped 6; count of bases not matched to a gene: 4. The germline V gene has CDR1 SGHTA and CDR2 FQGNSA. The CDR3 sequence is CASSLVRGGSNEQFF. Written as DNA, the CDR3 is TGTGCCAGCAGCTTAGTGCGGGGGGGCTCCAATGAGCAGTTCTTC. The whole variable domain, remainder taken from reference TRBV7-2 and TRBJ2-1, is GAGVSQSPSNKVTEKGKDVELRCDPISGHTALYWYRQSLGQGLEFLIYFQGNSAPDKSGLPSDRFSAERTGGSVSTLTIQRTQQEDSAVYLCASSLVRGGSNEQFFGPGTRLTVL.

The CDR3 bases are TGCAGCGTTCGGGACAGAGCATCCTACGAGCAGTACTTC. Translating it yields CSVRDRASYEQYF. The chain has TRBV29-1 and TRBJ2-7; TRBD1 matches at 7 bases. This CDR3 is built from 13 residues. The germline gives CDR1 SQVTM, CDR2 ANQGSEA. Trimming removed 5 bases from V and 1 base from J; junction bases left unmatched: 5.